This TCR beta chain was identified in a study of T cell responses to AZD1222 COVID-19 vaccine. The germline V gene has CDR1 LNHDA and CDR2 SQIVND (reference sequence). Losses at the gene ends were 3 bases for V and 5 bases for J; bases not matched to a gene: 7. The length of the CDR3 is 15 residues. Libraries were prepared by immunoSEQ multiplex PCR; TCRdb keeps only in-frame clonotypes and omits some of them. The table records 250,000 or so clones, 80% to 95% of them present only once. The sequence was collected from an adult in good health. V is TRBV19 and J is TRBJ2-5; 9 positions match TRBD1. Material: peripheral blood, obtained on day 0 of AZD1222 vaccination. This chain's CDR3 is CASSIGTGLKETQYF. For the CDR3, the DNA is TGTGCCAGTAGTATTGGGACAGGGCTCAAGGAGACCCAGTACTTC.